This TCR beta chain derives from a study of patients and donors after allogeneic stem cell transplantation (dated by TCRdb to the early 2020s). The protocol used for the library was RT-PCR. Sequencing took place on a NextSeq 550. TCRdb handled the public reads itself, with Q25 trimming in fastp and clone calling in MiXCR, and kept productive beta chains. Entries are consolidated by CDR3 protein sequence, retaining the most common genes and DNA. This sample lists 150,000 to 200,000 distinct CDR3 sequences; 30% were detected once. Less than 3.5% of the sample is taken by the ten largest. Via the germline V gene, CDR1 is SGHTA and CDR2 FQGTGA. The junction carries 12 bases between V and J, which are trimmed by 0 bases and 4 bases respectively. The cysteine opens and the phenylalanine closes a CDR3 of 16 amino acids. The retained sequence is limited to the CDR3, 48 bases, with the frame set at the first base.

This clonotype came up a few times. Which antigen it targets is not known. Within one base of it there is no much larger clone, and no base qualities were kept. The source is a human donor who was either an allogeneic HSCT recipient or a stem cell or donor lymphocyte infusion donor (not recorded which). It is not recorded whose cells these are; they may come from a transplant donor. The chain couples TRBV7-3 to TRBJ2-2; the D region may be TRBD1 or TRBD2, each matching 6 bases equally. Sequencing was carried out using blood, either unsorted or a sorted T cell fraction (not recorded which). The bases are TGTGCCAGCAGCTTAACGGGGGGCACAGGCACCGGGGAGCTGTTTTTT. Its protein product is CASSLTGGTGTGELFF.